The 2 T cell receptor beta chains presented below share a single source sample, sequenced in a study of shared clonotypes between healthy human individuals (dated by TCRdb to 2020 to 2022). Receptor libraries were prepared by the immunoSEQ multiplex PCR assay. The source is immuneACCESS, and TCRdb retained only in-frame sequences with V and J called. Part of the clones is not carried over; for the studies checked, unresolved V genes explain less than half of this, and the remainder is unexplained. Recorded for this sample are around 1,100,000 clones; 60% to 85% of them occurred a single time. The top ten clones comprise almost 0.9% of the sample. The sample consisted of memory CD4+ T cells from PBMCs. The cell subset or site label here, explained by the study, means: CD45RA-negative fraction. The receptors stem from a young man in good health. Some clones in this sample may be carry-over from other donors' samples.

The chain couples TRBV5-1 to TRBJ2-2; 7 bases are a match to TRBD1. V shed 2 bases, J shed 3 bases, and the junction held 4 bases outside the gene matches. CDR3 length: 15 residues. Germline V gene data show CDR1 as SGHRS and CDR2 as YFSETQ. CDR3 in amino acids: CASSFDRADTGELFF. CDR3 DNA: TGCGCCAGCAGCTTTGACAGGGCCGACACCGGGGAGCTGTTTTTT.

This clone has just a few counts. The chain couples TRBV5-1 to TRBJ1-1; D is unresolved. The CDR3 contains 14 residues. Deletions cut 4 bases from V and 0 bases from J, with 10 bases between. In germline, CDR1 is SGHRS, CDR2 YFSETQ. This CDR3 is CASSRTGVNTEAFF. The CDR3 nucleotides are TGCGCCAGCAGCAGAACCGGGGTGAACACTGAAGCTTTCTTT.